These 2 T cell receptor beta chains were sequenced from one sample in a study of identical twins. One entry per CDR3 protein, called by TCRdb with MiXCR from the 5' RACE reads. The table has around 200,000 distinct CDR3 sequences, around 10% seen once. Sequencing was performed on memory (CD45RO+) T cells sorted from blood. Receptors were obtained from a woman between 18 and 30 years old in good health.

V usage is TRBV25-1 and J usage is TRBJ1-4; D is possibly TRBD1 (5 bases). The CDR3 is 13 amino acids. The V gene lost 7 bases and the J gene lost 8 bases, with 14 bases spanning the gap. Germline CDR1 is MGHDK and CDR2 is SYGVNS. Here the CDR3 DNA reads TGTGCCAGCACGTCGGCAGGGAGGGAAAAACTGTTTTTT. Translation gives CASTSAGREKLFF.

This clonotype has a handful of counts. V usage is TRBV13 and J usage is TRBJ1-6, with D perhaps TRBD1 (5 bases). V shed 3 bases and J shed 7 bases, with 10 bases lying between them. In germline, CDR1 is PRHDT, CDR2 FYEKMQ (reference sequence). The CDR3 loop spans 14 amino acids. The CDR3 DNA follows: TGTGCCAGCAGCTTTTCAGGGAGGAATTCACCCCTCCACTTT. Amino acids: CASSFSGRNSPLHF.